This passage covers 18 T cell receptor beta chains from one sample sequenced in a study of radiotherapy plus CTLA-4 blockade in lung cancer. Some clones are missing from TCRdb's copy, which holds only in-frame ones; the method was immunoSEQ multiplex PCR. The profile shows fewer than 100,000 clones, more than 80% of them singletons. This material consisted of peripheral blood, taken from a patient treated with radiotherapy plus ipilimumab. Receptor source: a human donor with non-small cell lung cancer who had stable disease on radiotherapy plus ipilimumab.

CDR3 protein: CASSLGGASYEQYF. CDR3 bases: TGTGCCAGCAGCTTGGGCGGGGCCTCCTACGAGCAGTACTTC. V gene TRBV5-4 combines with J gene TRBJ2-7; possible D gene TRBD2, 6 bases. V gave up 0 bases and J gave up 0 bases, with 7 bases separating them. Looked up from germline, CDR1 is SGHNT and CDR2 is YYREEE (reference sequence). CDR3 length: 14 residues.

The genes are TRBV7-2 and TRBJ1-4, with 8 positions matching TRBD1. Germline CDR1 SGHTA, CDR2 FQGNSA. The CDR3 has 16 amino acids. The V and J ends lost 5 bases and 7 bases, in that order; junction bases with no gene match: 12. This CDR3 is CASSAASGTGAEKLFF. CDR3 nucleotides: TGTGCCAGCAGCGCAGCTTCCGGGACAGGAGCTGAAAAACTGTTTTTT.

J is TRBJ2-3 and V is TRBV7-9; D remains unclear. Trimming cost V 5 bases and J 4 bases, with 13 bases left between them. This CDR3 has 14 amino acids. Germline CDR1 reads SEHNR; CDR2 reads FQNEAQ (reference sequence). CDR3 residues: CASSPVGWADTQYF. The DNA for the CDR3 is TGTGCCAGCAGCCCAGTGGGGTGGGCAGATACGCAGTATTTT.

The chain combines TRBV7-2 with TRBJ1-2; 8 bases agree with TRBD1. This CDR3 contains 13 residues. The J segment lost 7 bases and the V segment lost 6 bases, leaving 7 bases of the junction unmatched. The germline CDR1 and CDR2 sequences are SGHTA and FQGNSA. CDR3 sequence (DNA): TGTGCCAGCAGGCCAGGGGGCGGGAGTGGCTACACCTTC. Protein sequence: CASRPGGGSGYTF.

CDR3 in amino acids: CASREQGAVETQYF. The CDR3 region has the DNA TGTGCCAGCAGGGAACAGGGGGCTGTAGAGACCCAGTACTTC. The rearrangement joins TRBV28 to TRBJ2-5; 9 nucleotides line up with TRBD1. Per germline, CDR1 MDHEN and CDR2 SYDVKM. The J segment lost 4 bases and the V segment lost 6 bases, leaving 6 bases of the junction unmatched. The CDR3 consists of 14 residues.

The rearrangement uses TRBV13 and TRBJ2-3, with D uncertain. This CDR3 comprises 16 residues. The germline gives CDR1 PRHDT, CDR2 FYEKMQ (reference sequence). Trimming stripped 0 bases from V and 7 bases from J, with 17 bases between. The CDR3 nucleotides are TGTGCCAGCAGCTTAGGCCGGCTGGGCAAACGCAATACGCAGTATTTT. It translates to CASSLGRLGKRNTQYF. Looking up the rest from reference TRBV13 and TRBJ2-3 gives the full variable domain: AAGVIQSPRHLIKEKRETATLKCYPIPRHDTVYWYQQGPGQDPQFLISFYEKMQSDKGSIPDRFSAQQFSDYHSELNMSSLELGDSALYFCASSLGRLGKRNTQYFGPGTRLTVL.

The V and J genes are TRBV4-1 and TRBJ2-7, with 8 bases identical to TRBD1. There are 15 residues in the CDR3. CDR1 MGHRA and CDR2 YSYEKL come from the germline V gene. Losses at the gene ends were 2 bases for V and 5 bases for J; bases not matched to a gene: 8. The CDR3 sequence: CASSQKGGQADEQYF. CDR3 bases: TGCGCCAGCAGCCAAAAGGGGGGACAGGCCGACGAGCAGTACTTC.

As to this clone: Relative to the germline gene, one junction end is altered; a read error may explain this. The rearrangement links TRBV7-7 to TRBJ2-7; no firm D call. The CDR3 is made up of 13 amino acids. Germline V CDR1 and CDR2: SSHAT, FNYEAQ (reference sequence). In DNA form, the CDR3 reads TGTGCTAGCAGCTTATCAGAGTCCTACGAGCAGTACTTC. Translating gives CASSLSESYEQYF.

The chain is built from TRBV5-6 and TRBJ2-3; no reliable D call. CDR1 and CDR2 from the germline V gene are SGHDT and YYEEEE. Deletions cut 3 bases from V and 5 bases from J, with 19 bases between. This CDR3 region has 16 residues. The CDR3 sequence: CASSSPGSSEKDTQYF. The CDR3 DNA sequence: TGTGCCAGCAGCTCGCCCGGGTCCTCGGAGAAAGATACGCAGTATTTT. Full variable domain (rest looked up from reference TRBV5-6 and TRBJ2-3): DAGVTQSPTHLIKTRGQQVTLRCSPKSGHDTVSWYQQALGQGPQFIFQYYEEEERQRGNFPDRFSGHQFPNYSSELNVNALLLGDSALYLCASSSPGSSEKDTQYFGPGTRLTVL.

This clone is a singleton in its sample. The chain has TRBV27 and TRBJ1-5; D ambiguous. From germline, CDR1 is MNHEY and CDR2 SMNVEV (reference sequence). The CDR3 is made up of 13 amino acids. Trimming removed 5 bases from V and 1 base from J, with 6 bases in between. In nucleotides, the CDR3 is TGTGCCAGCAGTCACAAAAGCAATCAGCCCCAGCATTTT. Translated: CASSHKSNQPQHF.

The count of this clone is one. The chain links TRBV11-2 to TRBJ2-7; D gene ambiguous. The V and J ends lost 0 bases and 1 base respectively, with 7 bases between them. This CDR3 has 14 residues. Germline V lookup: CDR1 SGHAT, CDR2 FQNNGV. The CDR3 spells CASSLEWGSYEQYF. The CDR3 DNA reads TGTGCCAGCAGCTTAGAATGGGGATCCTACGAGCAGTACTTC.

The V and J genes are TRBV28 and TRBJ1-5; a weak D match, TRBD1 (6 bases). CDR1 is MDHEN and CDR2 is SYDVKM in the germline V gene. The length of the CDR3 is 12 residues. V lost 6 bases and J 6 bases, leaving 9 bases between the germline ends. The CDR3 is CASRQGGQPQHF. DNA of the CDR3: TGTGCCAGCAGACAGGGTGGTCAGCCCCAGCATTTT. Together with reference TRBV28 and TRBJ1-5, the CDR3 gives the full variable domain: DVKVTQSSRYLVKRTGEKVFLECVQDMDHENMFWYRQDPGLGLRLIYFSYDVKMKEKGDIPEGYSVSREKKERFSLILESASTNQTSMYLCASRQGGQPQHFGDGTRLSIL.

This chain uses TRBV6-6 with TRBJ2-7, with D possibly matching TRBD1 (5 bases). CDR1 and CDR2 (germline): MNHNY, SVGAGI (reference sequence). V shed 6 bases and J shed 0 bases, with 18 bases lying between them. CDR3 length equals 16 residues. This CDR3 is CASSPLRATSSYEQYF. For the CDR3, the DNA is TGTGCCAGCAGCCCCCTCAGGGCGACAAGCTCCTACGAGCAGTACTTC.

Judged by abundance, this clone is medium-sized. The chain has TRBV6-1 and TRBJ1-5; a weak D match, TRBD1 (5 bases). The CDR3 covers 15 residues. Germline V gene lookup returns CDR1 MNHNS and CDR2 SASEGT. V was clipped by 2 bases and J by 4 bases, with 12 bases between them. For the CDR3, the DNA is TGTGCCAGCAGTGAATGGGAGGGGTGGAATCAGCCCCAGCATTTT. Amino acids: CASSEWEGWNQPQHF.

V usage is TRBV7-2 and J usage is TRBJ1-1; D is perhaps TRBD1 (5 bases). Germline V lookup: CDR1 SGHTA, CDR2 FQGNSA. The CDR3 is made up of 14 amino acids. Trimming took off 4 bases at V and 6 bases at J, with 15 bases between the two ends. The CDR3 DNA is TGTGCCAGCAGCTCTAGCGGGGGTGGGCCTGAAGCTTTCTTT. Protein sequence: CASSSSGGGPEAFF.

CDR3 loop: CASSPDFSGNSYEQYF. The CDR3 nucleotides are TGTGCCAGCAGTCCCGACTTCTCGGGGAACTCCTACGAGCAGTACTTC. V usage is TRBV27 and J usage is TRBJ2-7; perhaps TRBD2 as D (5 bases). There are 16 residues in the CDR3. Germline V lookup: CDR1 MNHEY, CDR2 SMNVEV (reference sequence). V was shortened by 5 bases and J by 0 bases, with 17 bases between the two germline ends.

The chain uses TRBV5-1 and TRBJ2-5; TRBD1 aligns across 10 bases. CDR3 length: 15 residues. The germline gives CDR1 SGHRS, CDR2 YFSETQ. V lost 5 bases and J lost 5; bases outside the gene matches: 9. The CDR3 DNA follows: TGCGCCAGCAGATTCGGGACAGGGGTAGAGGAGACCCAGTACTTC. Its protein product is CASRFGTGVEETQYF.

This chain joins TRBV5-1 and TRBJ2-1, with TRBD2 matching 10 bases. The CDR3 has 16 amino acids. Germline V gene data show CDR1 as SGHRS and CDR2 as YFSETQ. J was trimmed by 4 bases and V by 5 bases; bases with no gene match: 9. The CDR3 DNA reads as TGCGCCAGCAGACCTCCGGGACTAGCGCCTTACAATGAGCAGTTCTTC. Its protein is CASRPPGLAPYNEQFF.